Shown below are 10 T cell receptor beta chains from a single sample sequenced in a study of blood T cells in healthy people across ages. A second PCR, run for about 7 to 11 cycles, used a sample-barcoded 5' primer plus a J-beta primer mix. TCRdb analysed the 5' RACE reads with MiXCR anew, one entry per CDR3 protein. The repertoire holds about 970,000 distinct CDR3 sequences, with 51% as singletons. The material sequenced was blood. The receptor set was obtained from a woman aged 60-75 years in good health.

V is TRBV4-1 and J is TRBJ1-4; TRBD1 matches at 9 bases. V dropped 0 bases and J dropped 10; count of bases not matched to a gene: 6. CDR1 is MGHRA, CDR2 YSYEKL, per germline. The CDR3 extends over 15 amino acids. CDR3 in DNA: TGCGCCAGCAGCCAAGAGCGGACAGGGGTGGGAAAACTGTTTTTT. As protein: CASSQERTGVGKLFF.

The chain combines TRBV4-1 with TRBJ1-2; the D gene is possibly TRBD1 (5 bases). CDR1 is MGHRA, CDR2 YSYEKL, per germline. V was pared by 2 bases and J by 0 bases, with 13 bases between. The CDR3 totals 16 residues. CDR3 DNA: TGCGCCAGCAGCCAACCATCATGGGGCACTAACTATGGCTACACCTTC. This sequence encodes CASSQPSWGTNYGYTF.

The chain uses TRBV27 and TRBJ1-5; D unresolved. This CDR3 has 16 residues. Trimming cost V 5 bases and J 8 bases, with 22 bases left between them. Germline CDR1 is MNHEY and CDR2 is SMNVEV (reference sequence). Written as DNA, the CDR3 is TGTGCCAGCAGTCCCGGGTTAGGGAGGGCTTATGAGCCCCAGCATTTT. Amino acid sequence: CASSPGLGRAYEPQHF.

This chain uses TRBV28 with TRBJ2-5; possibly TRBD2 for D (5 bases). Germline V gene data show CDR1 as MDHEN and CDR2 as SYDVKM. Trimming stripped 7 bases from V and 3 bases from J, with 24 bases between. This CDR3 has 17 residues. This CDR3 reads CASIKPAGENRKETQYF. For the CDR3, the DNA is TGTGCCAGCATCAAACCGGCGGGCGAGAATCGAAAAGAGACCCAGTACTTC.

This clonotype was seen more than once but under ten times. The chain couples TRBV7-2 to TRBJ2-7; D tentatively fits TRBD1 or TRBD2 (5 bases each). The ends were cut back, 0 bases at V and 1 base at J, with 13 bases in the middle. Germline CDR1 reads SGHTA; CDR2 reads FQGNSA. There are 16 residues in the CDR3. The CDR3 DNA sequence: TGTGCCAGCAGCTTAGCGACGGGACGTGATTCCTACGAGCAGTACTTC. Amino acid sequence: CASSLATGRDSYEQYF.

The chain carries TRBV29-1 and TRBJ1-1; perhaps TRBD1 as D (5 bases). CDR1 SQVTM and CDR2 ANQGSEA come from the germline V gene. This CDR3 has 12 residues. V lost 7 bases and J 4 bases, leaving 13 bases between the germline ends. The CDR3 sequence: CSAADTATEAFF. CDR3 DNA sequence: TGCAGCGCCGCGGACACGGCCACTGAAGCTTTCTTT.

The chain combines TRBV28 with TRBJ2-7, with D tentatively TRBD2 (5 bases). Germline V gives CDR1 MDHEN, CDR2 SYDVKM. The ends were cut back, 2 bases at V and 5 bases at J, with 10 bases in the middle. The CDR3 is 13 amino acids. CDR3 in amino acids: CASSLPPLDEQYF. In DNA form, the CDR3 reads TGTGCCAGCAGTTTACCTCCACTAGACGAGCAGTACTTC.

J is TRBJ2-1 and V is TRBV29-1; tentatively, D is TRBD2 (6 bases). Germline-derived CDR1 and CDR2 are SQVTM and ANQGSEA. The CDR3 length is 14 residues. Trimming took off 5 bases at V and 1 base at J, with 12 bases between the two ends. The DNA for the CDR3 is TGCAGCGTTCGGAGTCGGGGGTCCTACAATGAGCAGTTCTTC. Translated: CSVRSRGSYNEQFF.

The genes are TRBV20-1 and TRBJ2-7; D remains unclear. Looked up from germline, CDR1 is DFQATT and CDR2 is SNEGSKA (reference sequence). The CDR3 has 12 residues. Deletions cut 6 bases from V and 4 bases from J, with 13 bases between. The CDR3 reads CSADLVEYEQYF. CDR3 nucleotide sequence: TGCAGTGCGGATTTAGTGGAGTACGAGCAGTACTTC.

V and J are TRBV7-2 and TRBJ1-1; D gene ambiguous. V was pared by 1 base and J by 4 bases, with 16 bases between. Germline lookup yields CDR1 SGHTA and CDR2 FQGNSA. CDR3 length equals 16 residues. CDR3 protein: CASSLVSSGSGTEAFF. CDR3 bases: TGTGCCAGCAGCTTAGTGTCGTCGGGGAGCGGCACTGAAGCTTTCTTT.